This note documents a single T cell receptor (beta chain) sequence. What it binds is unknown. Replicate PCRs for sorted subsets used about 200 ng DNA; this equaled some 30,000 T cell genomes. The method was immunoSEQ multiplex PCR; TCRdb's version includes in-frame clones alone and lacks a portion of them. The repertoire includes approximately 2.3 million clones, approximately 95% of them detected once, and roughly 0.36% sits in the top ten. CDR3 length: 12 residues. Deletions cut 6 bases from V and 4 bases from J, with 9 bases between. Germline CDR1 KGHSH, CDR2 LQKENI. These data belong to a study of shared clonotypes between healthy human individuals. Study-wide results and limits: The small donor group covered limited genetic and exposure diversity.

All the donors were Caucasian adults who lived in Nashville, Tennessee. Material for sequencing was naive CD4+ T cells from PBMCs. Subset of the sample: CD45RA+ positively selected. The receptor was derived from a man between 18 and 29 years old in good health. Some clones in this sample may be carry-over from other donors' samples. The chain combines TRBV18 with TRBJ2-5, with D uncertain. CDR3 sequence reads: CASSLRVETQYF. The CDR3 nucleotides are TGTGCCAGCTCCTTACGGGTAGAGACCCAGTACTTC.